This T cell receptor beta chain stems from a study of graft-versus-host responses after intestinal transplantation. Study-wide results and limits: Patients who carried graft-donor T cell macrochimerism also had high graft-versus-host to host-versus-graft clonal ratios in their allografts. There was an association between peak levels of circulating GvH clones and early post-transplant HvG declines. GvH clones appeared in recipient marrow, some first in ileum or blood.

Germline V gives CDR1 SGHAT, CDR2 FQNNGV. The CDR3 contains 10 residues. The assay was immunoSEQ multiplex PCR, and TCRdb's table has in-frame clones only and misses some. The sample shows roughly 93,000 clones, around 93% of them seen only once. Of note for this clone: Antigen unknown. An end of the junction differs from the germline gene, which may be a read error.

The TCR was taken from a human donor who received an intestinal transplant. The material sequenced was unstimulated CD8+ T cells sorted from spleen or lymph node cells, taken before intestinal transplant. The chain is built from TRBV11-2 and TRBJ2-5; possibly TRBD1 for D (5 bases). Written as DNA, the CDR3 is TGTGCCAGCAGCTCAGGGAATGTGCACTTC. Its protein is CASSSGNVHF.